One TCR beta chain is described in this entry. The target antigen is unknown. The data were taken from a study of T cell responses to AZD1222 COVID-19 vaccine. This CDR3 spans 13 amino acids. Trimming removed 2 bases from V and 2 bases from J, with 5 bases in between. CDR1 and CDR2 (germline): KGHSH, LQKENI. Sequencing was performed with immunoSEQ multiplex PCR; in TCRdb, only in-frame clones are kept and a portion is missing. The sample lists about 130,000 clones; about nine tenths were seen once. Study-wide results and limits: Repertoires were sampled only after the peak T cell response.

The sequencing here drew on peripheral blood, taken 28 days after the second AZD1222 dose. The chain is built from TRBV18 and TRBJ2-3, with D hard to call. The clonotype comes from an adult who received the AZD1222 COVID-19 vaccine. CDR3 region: CASSPSITDTQYF. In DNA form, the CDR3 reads TGTGCCAGCTCACCATCTATCACAGATACGCAGTATTTT.